These T cell receptor beta chains were read from a single sample in a study of identical twins. One entry per CDR3 protein results from TCRdb running MiXCR on the 5' RACE reads. The repertoire has 500,000 or so distinct CDR3 sequences, 22% of them found once; the top ten carry under 0.95%. The same sample was also used in a study of T cells expressing NK-cell markers.

Sequences were obtained from CD4+ T cells sorted from blood. Receptors were obtained from a woman aged 18-29 years in good health. Each CDR3 is given with its conserved first and last residue. D genes are given only for firm matches. Not every row has a clone size; where given, it reads once, few, many or a size class.

D,V,size,J,length,DNA,CDR3
.,TRBV9,.,TRBJ2-2,15,TGTGCCAGCAGCGTAGAGCTCGGAGAGACCGGGGAGCTGTTTTTT,CASSVELGETGELFF
TRBD2,TRBV20-1,.,TRBJ2-7,18,TGCAGTGCCACTATCGATTCAAGACTAGCGGCACTCTCCTACGAGCAGTACTTC,CSATIDSRLAALSYEQYF
.,TRBV12-3/TRBV12-4,few,TRBJ2-1,15,TGTGCCAGCAGACCGGGACTTAACCTCTACAATGAGCAGTTCTTC,CASRPGLNLYNEQFF
.,TRBV6-5,few,TRBJ1-1,14,TGTGCCAGCAGTTCCGGGGGCGCATGGACTGAAGCTTTCTTT,CASSSGGAWTEAFF
.,TRBV29-1,few,TRBJ2-4,12,TGCAGAATAACTCAAGCCAAAAACATTCAGTACTTC,CRITQAKNIQYF
TRBD2,TRBV30,.,TRBJ2-1,17,TGTGCCTGGAGTCTCCCCCCGACTAGCGGGAGGAGGAATGAGCAGTTCTTC,CAWSLPPTSGRRNEQFF
.,TRBV3-1,.,TRBJ2-2,14,TGTGCCAGCAGCCAAAGAGGGACCACCGGGGAGCTGTTTTTT,CASSQRGTTGELFF
.,TRBV5-6,.,TRBJ2-7,15,TGTGCCAGCAGCTTGGGGGCCCAAAACCCCTACGAGCAGTACTTC,CASSLGAQNPYEQYF
.,TRBV5-4,.,TRBJ2-5,16,TGTGCCAGCAGCCGAGGGGGGGGTCGGGTCCAAGAGACCCAGTACTTC,CASSRGGGRVQETQYF
TRBD1,TRBV7-2,.,TRBJ2-3,14,TGTGCCAGCGGAAAGGACAGGGGGCAAGATACGCAGTATTTT,CASGKDRGQDTQYF
.,TRBV20-1,few,TRBJ2-1,9,TGCAGTGCCCGCAATGAGCAGTTCTTC,CSARNEQFF
TRBD1,TRBV11-2,few,TRBJ2-7,15,TGTGCCAGCAGCCCAAAGACAGGGCGTAACTACGAGCAGTACTTC,CASSPKTGRNYEQYF
TRBD2,TRBV20-1,.,TRBJ2-1,10,TGCAGTTTTATAGCGGGTGGGCAGTTCTTC,CSFIAGGQFF
TRBD2,TRBV20-1,few,TRBJ2-3,13,TGCAGTGCTATCCTAGCGGCGTCAGATACGCAGTATTTT,CSAILAASDTQYF
.,TRBV7-9,many,TRBJ2-5,16,TGTGCCAGCAGCCTACTTCTTGTTGAGGGGGTTGAGACCCAGTACTTC,CASSLLLVEGVETQYF
.,TRBV10-3,few,TRBJ2-2,14,TGTGCCATCCCTAGGACAGGAGGGACCGGGGAGCTGTTTTTT,CAIPRTGGTGELFF
.,TRBV6-1,many,TRBJ2-2,14,TGTGCCAGCACTCCCAGAGGGAACACCGGGGAGCTGTTTTTT,CASTPRGNTGELFF
TRBD2,TRBV20-1,few,TRBJ2-5,16,TGCAGTGCTGGCGGACTAGCGGGGAAGTACCAAGAGACCCAGTACTTC,CSAGGLAGKYQETQYF
TRBD1,TRBV3-1,many,TRBJ2-1,14,TGTGCCAGCAGCCAGGGCCAGGGGGACAATGAGCAGTTCTTC,CASSQGQGDNEQFF
.,TRBV11-2,.,TRBJ2-7,12,TGTGCCAGCAGCGTCAGGAAATACGAGCAGTACTTC,CASSVRKYEQYF
.,TRBV12-3/TRBV12-4,.,TRBJ1-3,16,TGTGCCAGCAGTTTATTTAGACCCAGCTCTGGAAACACCATATATTTT,CASSLFRPSSGNTIYF
TRBD1,TRBV11-2,.,TRBJ2-2,17,TGTGCCAGCAGCTTGAAGGGGACAGGGGGAAGCACCGGGGAGCTGTTTTTT,CASSLKGTGGSTGELFF
.,TRBV20-1,.,TRBJ1-5,13,TGCAGTGCTAGAATCCGGAACGATCAGCCCCAGCATTTT,CSARIRNDQPQHF
TRBD1,TRBV6-1,many,TRBJ1-1,13,TGTGCCAGCAGGCTGACAGGGGAGACTGAAGCTTTCTTT,CASRLTGETEAFF
.,TRBV7-8,.,TRBJ1-2,15,TGTGCCAGCAGCTTAGTTGGGGCCGCTGGCTATGGCTACACCTTC,CASSLVGAAGYGYTF
.,TRBV3-1,.,TRBJ1-5,16,TGTGCCAGCAGCCAAGATATGGGGTTTAGCAATCAGCCCCAGCATTTT,CASSQDMGFSNQPQHF
TRBD1,TRBV12-3/TRBV12-4,many,TRBJ1-6,14,TGTGCCAGCAGTTTAGGTCGCCAGGGGGCGCGTCTCCACTTT,CASSLGRQGARLHF
TRBD2,TRBV5-4,.,TRBJ2-7,15,TGTGCCAGCAGCTTGGGACTAGCGGGATTTTACGAGCAGTACTTC,CASSLGLAGFYEQYF
TRBD2,TRBV2,.,TRBJ2-5,14,TGTGCCAGCAGTGTTACTAGCGGGGAAGAGACCCAGTACTTC,CASSVTSGEETQYF
.,TRBV3-1,.,TRBJ1-1,12,TGTGCCAGCACCTTCACAGGGACTGAAGCTTTCTTT,CASTFTGTEAFF
TRBD1,TRBV6-1,.,TRBJ2-7,15,TGTGCCAGCAAAACCGACAGGGGATCCTCCTACGAGCAGTACTTC,CASKTDRGSSYEQYF
.,TRBV6-5,few,TRBJ2-7,13,TGTGCCAGCAGAAACAGGGCCCCCTACGAGCAGTACTTC,CASRNRAPYEQYF